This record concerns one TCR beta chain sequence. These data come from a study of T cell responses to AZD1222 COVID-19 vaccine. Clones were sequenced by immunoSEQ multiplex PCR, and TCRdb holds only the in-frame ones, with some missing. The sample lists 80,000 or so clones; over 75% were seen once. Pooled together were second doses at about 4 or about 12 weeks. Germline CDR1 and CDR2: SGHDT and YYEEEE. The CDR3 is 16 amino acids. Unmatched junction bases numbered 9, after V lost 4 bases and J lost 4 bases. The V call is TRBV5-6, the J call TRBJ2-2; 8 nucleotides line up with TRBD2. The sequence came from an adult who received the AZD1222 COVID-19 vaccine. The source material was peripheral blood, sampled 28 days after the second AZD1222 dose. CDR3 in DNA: TGTGCCAGCAGCATTGCTGCGGGGGGTGGCACCGGGGAGCTGTTTTTT. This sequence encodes CASSIAAGGGTGELFF.